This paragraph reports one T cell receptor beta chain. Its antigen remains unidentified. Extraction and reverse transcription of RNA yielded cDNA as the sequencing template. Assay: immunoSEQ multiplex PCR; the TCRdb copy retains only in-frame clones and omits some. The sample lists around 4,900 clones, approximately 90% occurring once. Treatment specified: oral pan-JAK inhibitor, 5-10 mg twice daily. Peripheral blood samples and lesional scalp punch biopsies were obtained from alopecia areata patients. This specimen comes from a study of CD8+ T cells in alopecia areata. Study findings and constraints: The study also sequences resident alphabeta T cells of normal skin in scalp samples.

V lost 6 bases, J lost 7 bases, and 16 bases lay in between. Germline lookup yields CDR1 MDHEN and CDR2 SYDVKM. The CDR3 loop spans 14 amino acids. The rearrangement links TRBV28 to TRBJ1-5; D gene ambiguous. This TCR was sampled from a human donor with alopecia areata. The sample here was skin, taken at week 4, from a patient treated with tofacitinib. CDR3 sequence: CASRRNYGGQPQHF. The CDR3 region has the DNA TGTGCCAGCAGACGAAATTATGGTGGGCAGCCCCAGCATTTT.